The sequence of this T cell receptor beta chain was determined in a study of tumour-infiltrating T cells in Burkitt lymphoma. Overall study context: Productive clonality predicted overall and progression-free survival.

The protocol was immunoSEQ multiplex PCR, while the TCRdb copy is restricted to in-frame clones and leaves out a portion. This table holds fewer than 2,500 clones, approximately 79% found once. Germline CDR1 is GTSNPN and CDR2 is SVGIG (reference sequence). The CDR3 contains 11 residues. Trimming pared 3 bases from V and 2 bases from J, leaving 5 bases between. This chain connects TRBV30 to TRBJ2-7; the D gene is possibly TRBD2 (5 bases). The sequencing input was tumor tissue. The TCR originated in a human donor with diffuse large B-cell lymphoma. CDR3 sequence reads: CAWSGTYEQYF. The CDR3 DNA reads as TGTGCCTGGAGCGGGACCTACGAGCAGTACTTC.